What follows are 6 T cell receptor beta chains derived from one specimen sequenced in a study of blood T cell repertoires in COVID-19. The table came from immunoSEQ multiplex PCR; TCRdb's copy has only in-frame clones and leaves some out. Among roughly 67,000 clones listed, approximately 93% were seen once. Sequencing input: peripheral blood. The receptors shown here come from a man in his 70s with active COVID-19.

The chain joins TRBV4-3 to TRBJ2-1; TRBD1 matches at 9 bases. This CDR3 is 16 amino acids long. The germline CDR1 and CDR2 sequences are LGHNA and YSLEER. The trim removed 8 bases at V and 6 bases at J, leaving 14 bases unmatched. CDR3 nucleotide sequence: TGCGCCAGCCGATACTCCTCCGGGACAGGGTCCAATGAGCAGTTCTTC. The encoded protein is CASRYSSGTGSNEQFF.

This chain links TRBV6-5 with TRBJ2-1; 7 positions agree with TRBD1. CDR1 and CDR2 (germline): MNHEY, SVGAGI. Trimming took 6 bases from V and 4 from J; bases not matched to a gene: 9. The CDR3 is 15 amino acids. As DNA, the CDR3 is TGTGCCAGCAGATCGACAGGGACGCGGTACAATGAGCAGTTCTTC. Translating gives CASRSTGTRYNEQFF.

This rearrangement joins TRBV7-6 to TRBJ1-5, with 7 bases aligning to TRBD1. Germline V CDR1 and CDR2: SGHVS, FNYEAQ. V trimming: 0 bases; J trimming: 4 bases; junction bases outside the gene matches: 6. CDR3 length: 16 amino acids. The CDR3 DNA reads as TGTGCCAGCAGCTTAGCCCCAGACAGGGTTAATCAGCCCCAGCATTTT. Protein sequence: CASSLAPDRVNQPQHF.

In DNA form, the CDR3 reads TGTGCCAGCAGCTTATTGGAGGGAAACACTGAAGCTTTCTTT. Protein: CASSLLEGNTEAFF. The chain couples TRBV7-8 to TRBJ1-1; D unclear. This CDR3 region has 14 residues. V lost 2 bases and J 2 bases, leaving 9 bases between the germline ends. Germline lookup yields CDR1 SGHVS and CDR2 FQNEAQ.

V is TRBV5-8 and J is TRBJ2-3, with D possibly being TRBD1 (5 bases). The germline CDR1 and CDR2 sequences are SGHTS and YDEGEE. V shed 2 bases and J shed 4 bases, with 14 bases lying between them. The CDR3 is 15 residues long. The DNA of the CDR3 is TGTGCCAGCAGCTTTCCTCAGGGAAAGGCAGATACGCAGTATTTT. This gives the protein CASSFPQGKADTQYF. Combining the CDR3 with reference TRBV5-8 and TRBJ2-3 gives the whole variable domain EAGVTQSPTHLIKTRGQQATLRCSPISGHTSVYWYQQALGLGLQFLLWYDEGEERNRGNFPPRFSGRQFPNYSSELNVNALELEDSALYLCASSFPQGKADTQYFGPGTRLTVL.

This chain connects TRBV5-4 to TRBJ1-2; D is perhaps TRBD1 (6 bases). CDR3 size: 12 residues. Germline V gene data show CDR1 as SGHNT and CDR2 as YYREEE (reference sequence). V was pared by 4 bases and J by 4 bases, with 8 bases between. CDR3 in amino acids: CASSRDIYGYTF. The CDR3, as DNA: TGTGCCAGCAGCAGGGACATCTATGGCTACACCTTC.